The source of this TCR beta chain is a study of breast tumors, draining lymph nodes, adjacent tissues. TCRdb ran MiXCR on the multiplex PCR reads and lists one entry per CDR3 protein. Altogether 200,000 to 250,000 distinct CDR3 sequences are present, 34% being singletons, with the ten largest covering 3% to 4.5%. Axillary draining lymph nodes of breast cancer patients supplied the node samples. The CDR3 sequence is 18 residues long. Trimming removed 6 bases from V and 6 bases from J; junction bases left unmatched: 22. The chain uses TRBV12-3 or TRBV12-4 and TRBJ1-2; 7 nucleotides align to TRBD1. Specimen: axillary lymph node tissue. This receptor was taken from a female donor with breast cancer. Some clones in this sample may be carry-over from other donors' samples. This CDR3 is CASRKGQTRTPGGNGYTF. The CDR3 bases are TGTGCCAGCAGAAAGGGACAGACACGAACACCGGGGGGCAATGGCTACACCTTC.